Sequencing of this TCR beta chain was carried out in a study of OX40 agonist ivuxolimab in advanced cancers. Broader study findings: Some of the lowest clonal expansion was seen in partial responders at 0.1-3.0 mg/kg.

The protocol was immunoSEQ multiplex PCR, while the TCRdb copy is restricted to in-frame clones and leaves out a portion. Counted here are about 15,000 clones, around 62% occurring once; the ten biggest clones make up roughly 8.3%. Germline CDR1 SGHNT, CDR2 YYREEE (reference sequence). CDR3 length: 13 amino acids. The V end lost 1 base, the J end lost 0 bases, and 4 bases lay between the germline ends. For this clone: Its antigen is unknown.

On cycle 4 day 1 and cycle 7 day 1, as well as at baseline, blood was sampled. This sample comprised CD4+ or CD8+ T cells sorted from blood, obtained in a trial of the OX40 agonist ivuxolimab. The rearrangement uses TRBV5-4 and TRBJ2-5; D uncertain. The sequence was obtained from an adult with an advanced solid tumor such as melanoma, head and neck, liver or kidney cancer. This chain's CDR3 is CASSLLDQETQYF. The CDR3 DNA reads TGTGCCAGCAGCTTGTTAGACCAAGAGACCCAGTACTTC.